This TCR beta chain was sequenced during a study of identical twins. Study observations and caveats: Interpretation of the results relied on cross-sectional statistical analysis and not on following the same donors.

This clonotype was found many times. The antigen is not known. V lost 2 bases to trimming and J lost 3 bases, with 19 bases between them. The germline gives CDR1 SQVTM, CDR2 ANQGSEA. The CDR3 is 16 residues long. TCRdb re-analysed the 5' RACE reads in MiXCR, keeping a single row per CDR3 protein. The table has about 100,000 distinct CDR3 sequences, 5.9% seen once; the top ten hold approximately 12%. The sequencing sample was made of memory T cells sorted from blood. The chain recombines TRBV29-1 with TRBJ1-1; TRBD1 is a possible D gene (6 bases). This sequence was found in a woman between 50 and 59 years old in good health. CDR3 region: CSVEPGRGAPYTEAFF. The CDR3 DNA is TGCAGCGTTGAACCGGGGAGGGGGGCACCGTACACTGAAGCTTTCTTT. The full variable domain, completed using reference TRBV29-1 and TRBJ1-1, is SAVISQKPSRDICQRGTSLTIQCQVDSQVTMMFWYRQQPGQSLTLIATANQGSEATYESGFVIDKFPISRPNLTFSTLTVSNMSPEDSSIYLCSVEPGRGAPYTEAFFGQGTRLTVV.